The clone carrying this TCR beta chain was recorded a few times. What it binds is unknown. These data come from a study of response to subunit inactivated influenza vaccine. Study-wide points: New T cells are recruited in small numbers by each seasonal influenza vaccination, according to the authors' suggestion.

In TCRdb, the RT-PCR reads were re-called with MiXCR into one record per CDR3 protein. The table has hundreds of thousands of distinct CDR3 sequences, about a fifth seen once. The V end lost 5 bases, the J end lost 0 bases, and 17 bases lay between the germline ends. In germline, CDR1 is SQVTM, CDR2 ANQGSEA. The CDR3 totals 15 residues. The rearrangement links TRBV29-1 to TRBJ2-7; D gene unclear. The receptor was isolated from a man aged 50 or older who received an inactivated influenza vaccine. The material sequenced was PBMCs from blood, taken more than 4 days after vaccination. The CDR3 sequence: CSVLDVPVSSYEQYF. The CDR3 region has the DNA TGCAGCGTTTTAGATGTCCCAGTTTCCTCCTACGAGCAGTACTTC.